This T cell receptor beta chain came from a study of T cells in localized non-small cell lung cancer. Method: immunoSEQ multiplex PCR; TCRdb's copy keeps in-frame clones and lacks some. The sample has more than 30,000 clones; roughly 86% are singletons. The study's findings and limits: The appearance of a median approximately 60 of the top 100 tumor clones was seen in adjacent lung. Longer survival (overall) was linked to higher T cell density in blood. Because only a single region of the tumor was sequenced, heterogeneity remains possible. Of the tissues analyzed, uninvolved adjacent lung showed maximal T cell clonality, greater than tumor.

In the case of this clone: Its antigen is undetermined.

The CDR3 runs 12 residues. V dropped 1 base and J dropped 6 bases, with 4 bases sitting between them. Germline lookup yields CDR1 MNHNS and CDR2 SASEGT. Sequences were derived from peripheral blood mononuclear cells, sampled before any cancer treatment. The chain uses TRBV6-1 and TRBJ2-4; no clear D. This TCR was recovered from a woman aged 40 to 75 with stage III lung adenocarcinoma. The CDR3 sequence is CASSEVGNIQYF. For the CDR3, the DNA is TGTGCCAGCAGTGAAGTGGGAAACATTCAGTACTTC.